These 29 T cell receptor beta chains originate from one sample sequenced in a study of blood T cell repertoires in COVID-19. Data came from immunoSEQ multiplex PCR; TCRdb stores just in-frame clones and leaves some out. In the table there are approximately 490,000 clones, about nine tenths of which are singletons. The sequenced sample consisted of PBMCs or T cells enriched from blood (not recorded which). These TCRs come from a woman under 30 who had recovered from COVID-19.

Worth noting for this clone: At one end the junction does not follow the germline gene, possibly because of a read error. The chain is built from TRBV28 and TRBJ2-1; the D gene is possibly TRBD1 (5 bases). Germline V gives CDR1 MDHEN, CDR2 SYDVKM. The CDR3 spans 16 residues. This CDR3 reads CANSLSGSTLNNEQFF. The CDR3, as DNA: TGTGCCAACAGTTTATCAGGGTCCACGCTTAACAATGAGCAGTTCTTC.

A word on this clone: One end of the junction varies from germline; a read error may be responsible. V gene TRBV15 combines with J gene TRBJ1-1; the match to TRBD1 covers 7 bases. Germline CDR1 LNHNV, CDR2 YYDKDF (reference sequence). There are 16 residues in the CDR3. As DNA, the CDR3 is TGTGCCACCAGCCGAGACCTAGGACAGGCTAAAGGGGGAGCTTTCTTT. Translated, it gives CATSRDLGQAKGGAFF.

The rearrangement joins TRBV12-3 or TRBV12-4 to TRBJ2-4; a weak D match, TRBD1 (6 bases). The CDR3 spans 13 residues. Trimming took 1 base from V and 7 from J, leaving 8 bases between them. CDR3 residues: CASSLDRANIQYF. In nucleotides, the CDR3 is TGTGCCAGCAGTTTAGACAGGGCCAACATTCAGTACTTC.

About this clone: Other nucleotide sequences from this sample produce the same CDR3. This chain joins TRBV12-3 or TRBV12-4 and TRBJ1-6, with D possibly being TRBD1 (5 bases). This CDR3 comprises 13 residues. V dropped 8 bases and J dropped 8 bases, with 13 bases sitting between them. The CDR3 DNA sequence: TGTGCCAGCCGCACAGGACGGGATTCACCCCTCCACTTT. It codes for CASRTGRDSPLHF.

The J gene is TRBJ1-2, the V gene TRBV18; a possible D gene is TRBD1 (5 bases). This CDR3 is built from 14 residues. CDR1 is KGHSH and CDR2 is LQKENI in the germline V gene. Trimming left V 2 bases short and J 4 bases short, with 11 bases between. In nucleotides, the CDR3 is TGTGCCAGCTCACCAGAACAGGTCCCCTATGGCTACACCTTC. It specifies CASSPEQVPYGYTF.

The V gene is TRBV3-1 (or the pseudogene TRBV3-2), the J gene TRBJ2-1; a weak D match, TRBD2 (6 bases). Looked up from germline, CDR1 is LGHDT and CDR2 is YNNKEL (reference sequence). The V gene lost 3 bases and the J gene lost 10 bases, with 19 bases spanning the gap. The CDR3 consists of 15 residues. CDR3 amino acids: CASSQPDSPRGEQFF. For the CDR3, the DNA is TGTGCCAGCAGCCAGCCCGACTCTCCTCGGGGGGAGCAGTTCTTC.

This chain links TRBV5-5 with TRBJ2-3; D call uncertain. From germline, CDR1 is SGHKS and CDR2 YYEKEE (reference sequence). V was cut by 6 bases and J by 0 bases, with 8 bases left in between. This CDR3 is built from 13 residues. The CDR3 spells CASTPASTDTQYF. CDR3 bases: TGTGCCAGCACCCCAGCGAGCACAGATACGCAGTATTTT.

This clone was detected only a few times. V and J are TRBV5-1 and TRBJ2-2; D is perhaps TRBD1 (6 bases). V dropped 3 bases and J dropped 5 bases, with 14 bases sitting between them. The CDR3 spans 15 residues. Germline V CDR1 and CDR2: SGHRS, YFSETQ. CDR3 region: CASSSQTGITGELFF. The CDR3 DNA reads TGCGCCAGCAGCTCCCAAACAGGGATTACCGGGGAGCTGTTTTTT.

In DNA form, the CDR3 reads TGTGCCAGCAGCCAAGAGCCAGGGCAAAACTATGGCTACACCTTC. Protein product: CASSQEPGQNYGYTF. J is TRBJ1-2 and V is TRBV4-2; possible D gene TRBD1, 5 bases. The CDR3 runs 15 residues. V lost 0 bases to trimming and J lost 2 bases, with 10 bases between them. In germline, CDR1 is LGHNA, CDR2 YNFKEQ.

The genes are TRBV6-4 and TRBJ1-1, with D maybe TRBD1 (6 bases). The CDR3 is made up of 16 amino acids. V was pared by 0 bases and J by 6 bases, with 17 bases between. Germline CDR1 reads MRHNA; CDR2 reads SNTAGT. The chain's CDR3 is CASSDSHDPSGAEAFF. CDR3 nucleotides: TGTGCCAGCAGTGACTCCCATGACCCCTCAGGGGCTGAAGCTTTCTTT.

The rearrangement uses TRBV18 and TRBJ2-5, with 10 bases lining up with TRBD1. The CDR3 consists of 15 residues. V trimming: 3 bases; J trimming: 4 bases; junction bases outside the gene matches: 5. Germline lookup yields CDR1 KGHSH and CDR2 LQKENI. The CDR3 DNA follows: TGTGCCAGCTCACCCAGGGACAGGGGCGGAGAGACCCAGTACTTC. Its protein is CASSPRDRGGETQYF.

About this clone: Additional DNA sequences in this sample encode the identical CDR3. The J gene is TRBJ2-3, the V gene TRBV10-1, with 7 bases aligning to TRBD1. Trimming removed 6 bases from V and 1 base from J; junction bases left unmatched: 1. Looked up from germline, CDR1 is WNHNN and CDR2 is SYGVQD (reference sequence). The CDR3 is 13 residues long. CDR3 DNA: TGCGCCAGCAGCGGACAGGGCACAGATACGCAGTATTTT. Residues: CASSGQGTDTQYF.

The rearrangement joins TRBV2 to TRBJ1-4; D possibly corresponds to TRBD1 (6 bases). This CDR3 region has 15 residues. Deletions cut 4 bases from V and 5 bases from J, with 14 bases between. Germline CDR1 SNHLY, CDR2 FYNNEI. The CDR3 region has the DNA TGTGCCAGCAGTGTGACGAGGGGGGGAAATGAAAAACTGTTTTTT. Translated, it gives CASSVTRGGNEKLFF.

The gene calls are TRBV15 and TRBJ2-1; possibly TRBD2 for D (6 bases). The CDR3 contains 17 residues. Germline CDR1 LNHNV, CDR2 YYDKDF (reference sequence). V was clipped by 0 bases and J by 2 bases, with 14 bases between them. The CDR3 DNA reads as TGTGCCACCAGCAGAGATGGAGGGGTGGGGACCTACAATGAGCAGTTCTTC. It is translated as CATSRDGGVGTYNEQFF.

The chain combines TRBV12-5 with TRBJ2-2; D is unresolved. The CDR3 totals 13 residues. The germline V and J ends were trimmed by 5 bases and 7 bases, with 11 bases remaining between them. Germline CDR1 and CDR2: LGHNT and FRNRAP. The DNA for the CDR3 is TGTGCTAGTGGTCCCTCTAAAGTCGGGGAGCTGTTTTTT. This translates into CASGPSKVGELFF. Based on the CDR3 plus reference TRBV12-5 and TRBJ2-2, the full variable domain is DARVTQTPRHKVTEMGQEVTMRCQPILGHNTVFWYRQTMMQGLELLAYFRNRAPLDDSGMPKDRFSAEMPDATLATLKIQPSEPRDSAVYFCASGPSKVGELFFGEGSRLTVL.

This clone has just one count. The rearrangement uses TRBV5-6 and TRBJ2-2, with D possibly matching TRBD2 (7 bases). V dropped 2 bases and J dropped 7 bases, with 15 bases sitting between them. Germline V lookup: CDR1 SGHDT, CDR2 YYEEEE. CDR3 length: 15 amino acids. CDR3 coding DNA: TGTGCCAGCAGCTTCCTTGGGGGGGGCGACGGGGAGCTGTTTTTT. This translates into CASSFLGGGDGELFF.

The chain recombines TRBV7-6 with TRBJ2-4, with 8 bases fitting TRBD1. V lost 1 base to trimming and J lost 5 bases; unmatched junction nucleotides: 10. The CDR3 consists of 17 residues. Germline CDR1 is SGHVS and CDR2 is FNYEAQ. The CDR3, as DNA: TGTGCCAGCAGCTTAGTGGCAGGGGGCGATCTCGAAAACATTCAGTACTTC. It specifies CASSLVAGGDLENIQYF.

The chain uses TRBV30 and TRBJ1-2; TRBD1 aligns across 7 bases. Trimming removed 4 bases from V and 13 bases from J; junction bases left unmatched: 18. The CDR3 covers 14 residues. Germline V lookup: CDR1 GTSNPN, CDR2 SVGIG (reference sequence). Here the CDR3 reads CAWNMDFGAGGSTF. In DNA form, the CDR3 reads TGTGCCTGGAATATGGACTTCGGGGCAGGGGGTAGCACCTTC. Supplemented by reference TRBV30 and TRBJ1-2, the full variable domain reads SQTIHQWPATLVQPVGSPLSLECTVEGTSNPNLYWYRQAAGRGLQLLFYSVGIGQISSEVPQNLSASRPQDRQFILSSKKLLLSDSGFYLCAWNMDFGAGGSTFGSGTRLTVV.

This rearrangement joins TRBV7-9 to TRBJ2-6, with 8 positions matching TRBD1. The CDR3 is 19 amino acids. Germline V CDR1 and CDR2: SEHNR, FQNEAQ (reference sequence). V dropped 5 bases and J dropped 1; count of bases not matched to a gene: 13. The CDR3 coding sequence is TGTGCCAGCAGCGATGATTGGACAGGGTATATATCTGGGGCCAACGTCCTGACTTTC. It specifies CASSDDWTGYISGANVLTF.

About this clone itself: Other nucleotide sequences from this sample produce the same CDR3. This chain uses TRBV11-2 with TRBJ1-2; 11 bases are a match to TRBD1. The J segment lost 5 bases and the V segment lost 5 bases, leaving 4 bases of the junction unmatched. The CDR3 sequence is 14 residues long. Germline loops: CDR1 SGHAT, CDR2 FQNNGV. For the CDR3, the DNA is TGTGCCAGCAGCCCTGGACAGGGGGCGTATGGCTACACCTTC. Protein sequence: CASSPGQGAYGYTF. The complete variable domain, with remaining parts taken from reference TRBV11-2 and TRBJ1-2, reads EAGVAQSPRYKIIEKRQSVAFWCNPISGHATLYWYQQILGQGPKLLIQFQNNGVVDDSQLPKDRFSAERLKGVDSTLKIQPAKLEDSAVYLCASSPGQGAYGYTFGSGTRLTVV.

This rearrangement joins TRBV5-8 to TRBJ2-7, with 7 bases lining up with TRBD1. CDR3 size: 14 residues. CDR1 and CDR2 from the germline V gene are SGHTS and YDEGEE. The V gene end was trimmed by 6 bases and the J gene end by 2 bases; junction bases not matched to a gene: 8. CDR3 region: CASTRTGTAYEQYF. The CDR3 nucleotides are TGTGCCAGCACCAGAACCGGGACAGCCTACGAGCAGTACTTC.

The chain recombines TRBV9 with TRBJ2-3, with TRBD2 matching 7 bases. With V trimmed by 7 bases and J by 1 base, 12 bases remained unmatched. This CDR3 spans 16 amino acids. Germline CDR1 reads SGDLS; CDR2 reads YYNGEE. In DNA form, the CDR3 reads TGTGCCAGCTCCCCGGGTGGGCTAGCGGGCACAGATACGCAGTATTTT. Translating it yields CASSPGGLAGTDTQYF. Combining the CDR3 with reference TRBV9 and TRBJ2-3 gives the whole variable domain DSGVTQTPKHLITATGQRVTLRCSPRSGDLSVYWYQQSLDQGLQFLIQYYNGEERAKGNILERFSAQQFPDLHSELNLSSLELGDSALYFCASSPGGLAGTDTQYFGPGTRLTVL.

The CDR3 spells CASSLDIRGANYGYTF. In DNA, the CDR3 is TGTGCCAGCAGCTTGGATATCCGGGGAGCTAACTATGGCTACACCTTC. This chain connects TRBV5-5 to TRBJ1-2; D call uncertain. The CDR3 spans 16 residues. Trimming pared 0 bases from V and 0 bases from J, leaving 12 bases between. The germline V gene encodes CDR1 SGHKS and CDR2 YYEKEE (reference sequence).

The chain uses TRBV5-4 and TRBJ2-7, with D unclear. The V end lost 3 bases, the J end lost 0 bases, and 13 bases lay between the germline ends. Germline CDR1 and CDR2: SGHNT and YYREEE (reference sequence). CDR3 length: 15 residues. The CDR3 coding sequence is TGTGCCAGCAGCTCGACGACTTATCCCTCCTACGAGCAGTACTTC. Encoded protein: CASSSTTYPSYEQYF.

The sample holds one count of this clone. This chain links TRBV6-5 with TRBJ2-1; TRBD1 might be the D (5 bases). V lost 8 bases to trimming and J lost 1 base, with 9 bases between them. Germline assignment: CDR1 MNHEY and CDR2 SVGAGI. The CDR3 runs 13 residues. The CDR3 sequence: CASGAESYNEQFF. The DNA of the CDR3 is TGTGCCAGCGGGGCTGAATCCTACAATGAGCAGTTCTTC.

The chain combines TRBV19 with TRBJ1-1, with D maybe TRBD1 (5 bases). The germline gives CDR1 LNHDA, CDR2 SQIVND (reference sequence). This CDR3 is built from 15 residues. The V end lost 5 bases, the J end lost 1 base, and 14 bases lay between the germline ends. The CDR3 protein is CASSPGDSWNTEAFF. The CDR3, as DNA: TGTGCCAGTAGTCCCGGGGACTCCTGGAACACTGAAGCTTTCTTT.

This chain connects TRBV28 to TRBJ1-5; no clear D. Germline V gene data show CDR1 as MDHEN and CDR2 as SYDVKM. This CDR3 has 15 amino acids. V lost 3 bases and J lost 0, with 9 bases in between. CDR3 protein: CASSFTPYSNQPQHF. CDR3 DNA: TGTGCCAGCAGTTTCACACCTTATAGCAATCAGCCCCAGCATTTT.

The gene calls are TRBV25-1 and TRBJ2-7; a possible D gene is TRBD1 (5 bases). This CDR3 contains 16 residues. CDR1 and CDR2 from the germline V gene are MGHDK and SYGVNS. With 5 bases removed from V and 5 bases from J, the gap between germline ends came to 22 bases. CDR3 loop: CASSPFWGRKDNEQYF. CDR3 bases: TGTGCCAGCAGTCCTTTTTGGGGTCGGAAGGACAACGAGCAGTACTTC.

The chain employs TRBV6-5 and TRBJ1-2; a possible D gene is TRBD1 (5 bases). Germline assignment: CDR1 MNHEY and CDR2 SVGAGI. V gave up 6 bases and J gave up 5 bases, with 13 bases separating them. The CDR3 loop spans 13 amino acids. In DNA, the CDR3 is TGTGCCAGCAGAATACAGGACGATTATGGCTACACCTTC. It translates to CASRIQDDYGYTF.